The clone carrying this T cell receptor (beta chain) has more than one count but fewer than ten. The antigen remains unidentified. Constant-segment primers served in 5'RACE that generated TCR alpha and TCR beta cDNA libraries bearing sample barcodes and UMIs. TCRdb analysed the 5' RACE reads with MiXCR anew, one entry per CDR3 protein. The repertoire has approximately 190,000 distinct CDR3 sequences, 15% to 20% of them found once; the top ten carry about 2.4%. This specimen belongs to a study of T-cell memory formation after mild COVID-19. Whole-study findings and limits: The second-wave clones peaking on day 37 were not confirmed as SARS-CoV-2-specific. Balance between CD4 and CD8 was seen in clones contracting day 15 to 85, and a CD4+ lean was seen in later expanders.

Germline CDR1 and CDR2: SGDLS and YYNGEE. The V gene lost 6 bases and the J gene lost 2 bases, with 18 bases spanning the gap. The CDR3 runs to 15 residues. The sequenced sample was PBMCs or a T cell subset sorted from them (not recorded which). The chain joins TRBV9 to TRBJ2-7; no definite D call. The TCR comes from an adult woman who had mild COVID-19 (a few samples of this study predate the infection). Cell type and time point are not known. The CDR3 spells CASTEFKLPTYEQYF. CDR3 DNA sequence: TGTGCCAGCACCGAATTTAAACTCCCGACCTACGAGCAGTACTTC.